Listed below are T cell receptor beta chains from one sample, sequenced in a study of blood T cell repertoires in COVID-19. The protocol was immunoSEQ multiplex PCR, while the TCRdb copy is restricted to in-frame clones and leaves out a portion. The sample holds 250,000 to 300,000 clones, roughly 85% seen once. Material: peripheral blood. The receptors come from a man aged 50-59 years with active or convalescent COVID-19. Both conserved end residues are part of each CDR3. Fields, in order: V gene, clone size, J gene, CDR3 length, CDR3 protein. Clone size appears in some rows only: once, few, many, or a class for an expanded clone.

TRBV28,.,TRBJ2-1,16,CASRPLLVRGYNEQFF
TRBV29-1,.,TRBJ2-3,13,CSGMTTGSYTQYF
TRBV5-6,.,TRBJ1-1,14,CASSLVQLNTEAFF
TRBV7-9,.,TRBJ2-3,15,CASSLLTGVEDTQYF
TRBV7-8,.,TRBJ1-5,15,CASSRGAEFGQPQHF
TRBV5-1,.,TRBJ2-1,16,CASSWSGTSGSDEQFF
TRBV6-1,.,TRBJ1-2,18,CASSARPDRPPSNYGYTF
TRBV5-1,.,TRBJ1-1,16,CASSLAGVERDTEAFF
TRBV9,once,TRBJ2-1,13,CASSSMGGPSPLF
TRBV7-9,.,TRBJ2-3,12,CASSSIRDTQYF
TRBV5-4,few,TRBJ1-2,12,CASSLQGYGYTF
TRBV7-8,.,TRBJ2-3,17,CASSFPAGGPSTDTQYF
TRBV6-2/TRBV6-3,few,TRBJ1-5,17,CASSRQGAVFGDQPQHF
TRBV18,.,TRBJ1-2,15,CASSLSRESHYGYTF
TRBV2,.,TRBJ1-2,12,CASSGGGYGYTF
TRBV19,.,TRBJ2-3,12,CASSSLGDTQYF
TRBV3-1/TRBV3-2,.,TRBJ2-7,12,CASSQGIGEQYF